These 21 T cell receptor beta chains were sequenced from one sample in a study of blood T cell repertoires in COVID-19. Assay: immunoSEQ multiplex PCR; the TCRdb copy retains only in-frame clones and omits some. This sample carries around 190,000 clones, about 90% of them seen once, and the ten largest clones take about 8.4%. What was sequenced was PBMCs or T cells enriched from blood (not recorded which). The receptors derive from a woman under 30 who had recovered from COVID-19.

The chain joins TRBV5-8 to TRBJ2-5, with D possibly matching TRBD1 (6 bases). V lost 5 bases to trimming and J lost 7 bases, with 24 bases between them. Germline CDR1 SGHTS, CDR2 YDEGEE. This CDR3 has 16 residues. The CDR3 region is CASRPPRGIVSGTQYF. CDR3 bases: TGTGCCAGCAGACCACCAAGGGGGATAGTATCGGGGACCCAGTACTTC.

This clone has a single count. V gene TRBV27 combines with J gene TRBJ2-1; 7 bases agree with TRBD2. CDR3 length equals 13 residues. From germline, CDR1 is MNHEY and CDR2 SMNVEV (reference sequence). The V segment lost 6 bases and the J segment 6 bases; nucleotides outside the gene matches: 5. This CDR3 is CASSPGLTNEQFF. CDR3 nucleotide sequence: TGTGCCAGCAGCCCGGGACTAACCAATGAGCAGTTCTTC.

This chain connects TRBV18 to TRBJ1-3; no reliable D call. Germline V lookup: CDR1 KGHSH, CDR2 LQKENI. The CDR3 extends over 12 amino acids. The V end lost 3 bases, the J end lost 4 bases, and 4 bases lay between the germline ends. CDR3 loop: CASSPQGNTIYF. CDR3 coding DNA: TGTGCCAGCTCACCCCAGGGAAACACCATATATTTT.

This clone was observed a handful of times. CDR3 region: CASSGGSSYEQYF. The CDR3 nucleotides read TGTGCCAGTAGTGGGGGGAGCTCCTACGAGCAGTACTTC. The rearrangement uses TRBV19 and TRBJ2-7, with D tentatively TRBD2 (6 bases). Trimming took off 5 bases at V and 0 bases at J, with 8 bases between the two ends. The CDR3 covers 13 residues. Germline-derived CDR1 and CDR2 are LNHDA and SQIVND (reference sequence).

The V and J genes are TRBV14 and TRBJ2-1; D gene ambiguous. Germline CDR1 SGHDN, CDR2 FVKESK. V dropped 1 base and J dropped 2 bases, with 9 bases sitting between them. CDR3 size: 15 residues. The CDR3 sequence: CASSQAGRPYNEQFF. The CDR3 nucleotides are TGTGCCAGCAGCCAAGCGGGTCGTCCCTACAATGAGCAGTTCTTC.

The chain recombines TRBV28 with TRBJ2-7; 12 nucleotides line up with TRBD2. There are 14 residues in the CDR3. With 2 bases clipped from V and 5 bases from J, the junction kept 1 base outside the gene matches. CDR1 and CDR2 (germline): MDHEN, SYDVKM. The CDR3 nucleotides read TGTGCCAGCAGTTTACTAGCGGGGGGGAACGAGCAGTACTTC. This codes for CASSLLAGGNEQYF.

The chain is built from TRBV5-4 and TRBJ2-6, with 10 positions matching TRBD2. V lost 4 bases and J lost 4; bases outside the gene matches: 14. This CDR3 region has 19 residues. Germline CDR1 SGHNT, CDR2 YYREEE (reference sequence). The CDR3 reads CASSPLAGAPIGGANVLTF. CDR3 DNA sequence: TGTGCCAGCAGCCCCCTAGCGGGAGCACCCATCGGGGGGGCCAACGTCCTGACTTTC.

The V gene is TRBV18, the J gene TRBJ1-1, with 7 positions matching TRBD1. The CDR3 length is 16 residues. The V segment lost 2 bases and the J segment 3 bases; nucleotides outside the gene matches: 9. Germline V lookup: CDR1 KGHSH, CDR2 LQKENI. The CDR3, as DNA: TGTGCCAGCTCACCAACGCCAGGGGGATCCTACACTGAAGCTTTCTTT. Amino acids: CASSPTPGGSYTEAFF.

This chain links TRBV6-5 with TRBJ2-3, with a possible D match to TRBD2 (5 bases). Germline V lookup: CDR1 MNHEY, CDR2 SVGAGI. V was cut by 8 bases and J by 2 bases, with 14 bases left in between. The CDR3 runs to 14 residues. CDR3 coding DNA: TGTGCCAGCTCCCGGACGGGATCCACAGATACGCAGTATTTT. Its protein product is CASSRTGSTDTQYF.

V is TRBV6-5 and J is TRBJ2-7; unclear D gene. The CDR3 loop spans 13 amino acids. Germline V CDR1 and CDR2: MNHEY, SVGAGI. V lost 7 bases and J lost 1, with 11 bases in between. The CDR3 DNA reads as TGTGCCAGCACCTCCGACAAGTCCTACGAGCAGTACTTC. Translating it yields CASTSDKSYEQYF.

This sequence joins TRBV6-5 and TRBJ1-1; 7 bases are a match to TRBD1. V was pared by 6 bases and J by 5 bases, with 6 bases of the junction left unmatched. The CDR3 length is 13 residues. Germline V gene sequence: CDR1 MNHEY, CDR2 SVGAGI. CDR3 coding DNA: TGTGCCAGCAGACAGGGGCTGAGGACTGAAGCTTTCTTT. Encoded protein: CASRQGLRTEAFF.

V gene TRBV11-2 combines with J gene TRBJ2-1; 9 positions match TRBD2. This CDR3 region has 14 residues. Trimming at V came to 1 base and at J to 8 bases, leaving 3 bases not matched to a gene. Germline V lookup: CDR1 SGHAT, CDR2 FQNNGV. This CDR3 reads CASSLVAGGHEQFF. The CDR3 DNA reads as TGTGCCAGCAGCTTAGTGGCGGGGGGGCATGAGCAGTTCTTC. The full variable domain, completed using reference TRBV11-2 and TRBJ2-1, is EAGVAQSPRYKIIEKRQSVAFWCNPISGHATLYWYQQILGQGPKLLIQFQNNGVVDDSQLPKDRFSAERLKGVDSTLKIQPAKLEDSAVYLCASSLVAGGHEQFFGPGTRLTVL.

V and J are TRBV9 and TRBJ1-6; the match to TRBD1 covers 8 bases. CDR3 length: 14 amino acids. Germline assignment: CDR1 SGDLS and CDR2 YYNGEE. J lost 10 bases, V lost 8 bases, and 11 bases had no gene match. The CDR3 protein is CASSPGQVGSPLHF. CDR3 in DNA: TGTGCCAGTTCCCCGGGACAGGTCGGCTCACCCCTCCACTTT.

The rearrangement joins TRBV4-3 to TRBJ1-2; 7 bases match TRBD1. The CDR3 spans 16 residues. Germline CDR1 reads LGHNA; CDR2 reads YSLEER. V was pared by 1 base and J by 7 bases, with 12 bases of the junction left unmatched. The CDR3 sequence: CASSQGLTGRFGGYTF. The CDR3 DNA follows: TGCGCCAGCAGCCAAGGCCTGACAGGGCGGTTTGGTGGCTACACCTTC.

This clone was seen just once. The CDR3 region is CASSEAPSGEEQFF. The CDR3 bases are TGTGCCAGCAGTGAAGCGCCTAGCGGGGAGGAGCAGTTCTTC. The J gene is TRBJ2-1, the V gene TRBV2; 9 bases are a match to TRBD2. Germline assignment: CDR1 SNHLY and CDR2 FYNNEI. This CDR3 comprises 14 residues. V shed 0 bases, J shed 10 bases, and the junction held 4 bases outside the gene matches.

V usage is TRBV18 and J usage is TRBJ2-2; tentatively, D is TRBD1 (5 bases). From germline, CDR1 is KGHSH and CDR2 LQKENI. The CDR3 consists of 13 residues. The germline V and J ends were trimmed by 2 bases and 5 bases, with 6 bases remaining between them. CDR3 nucleotides: TGTGCCAGCTCACCAAGACAGACCGGGGAGCTGTTTTTT. The encoded protein is CASSPRQTGELFF.

This clone has just a few counts. The gene calls are TRBV2 and TRBJ1-2, with TRBD1 matching 12 bases. Germline V gene lookup returns CDR1 SNHLY and CDR2 FYNNEI. Trimming at V came to 6 bases and at J to 4 bases, leaving 3 bases not matched to a gene. This CDR3 region has 14 residues. Here the CDR3 reads CASSGTGGGYGYTF. CDR3 bases: TGTGCCAGCAGCGGGACAGGGGGCGGCTATGGCTACACCTTC.

V gene TRBV28 combines with J gene TRBJ1-1, with unresolved D. This CDR3 region has 14 residues. Germline CDR1 is MDHEN and CDR2 is SYDVKM. The V and J ends lost 5 bases and 1 base respectively, with 11 bases between them. CDR3 nucleotides: TGTGCCAGCAGTCCCCCCACAGAGAACACTGAAGCTTTCTTT. Protein sequence: CASSPPTENTEAFF.

The J gene is TRBJ2-1, the V gene TRBV5-4; D is uncertain. The CDR3 has 15 residues. The V gene lost 0 bases and the J gene lost 8 bases, with 15 bases spanning the gap. Germline V lookup: CDR1 SGHNT, CDR2 YYREEE (reference sequence). The CDR3 here is CASSLGLSTYDEQFF. The CDR3 DNA sequence: TGTGCCAGCAGCTTGGGTCTGTCAACATATGATGAGCAGTTCTTC. Based on the CDR3 plus reference TRBV5-4 and TRBJ2-1, the full variable domain is ETGVTQSPTHLIKTRGQQVTLRCSSQSGHNTVSWYQQALGQGPQFIFQYYREEENGRGNFPPRFSGLQFPNYSSELNVNALELDDSALYLCASSLGLSTYDEQFFGPGTRLTVL.

The chain is built from TRBV5-6 and TRBJ1-3; 9 bases map to TRBD1. This CDR3 spans 16 amino acids. Germline lookup yields CDR1 SGHDT and CDR2 YYEEEE. Losses at the gene ends were 2 bases for V and 2 bases for J; bases not matched to a gene: 5. The CDR3, as DNA: TGTGCCAGCAGCTTCGGACAGGGGAGGACTGGAAACACCATATATTTT. Translated: CASSFGQGRTGNTIYF.

The chain uses TRBV6-5 and TRBJ1-1; 8 bases are shared with TRBD1. After removal of 0 bases from V and 5 bases from J, the junction contained 5 bases not matched to a gene. From germline, CDR1 is MNHEY and CDR2 SVGAGI. The CDR3 extends over 15 amino acids. CDR3 residues: CASSYSTGVFTEAFF. The CDR3 DNA sequence: TGTGCCAGCAGTTACTCGACAGGGGTATTTACTGAAGCTTTCTTT.